This TCR beta chain came from a study of T-cell reconstitution after alpha-beta-depleted transplantation in children. Unique molecular identifiers were used to barcode this TCRbeta library. Each CDR3 protein is one row after TCRdb ran MiXCR on the PCR reads. The sample yields over 550,000 distinct CDR3 sequences, 8% to 11% seen once. The CDR3 runs to 14 residues. Deletions cut 3 bases from V and 0 bases from J, with 9 bases between. Germline V lookup: CDR1 SGDLS, CDR2 YYNGEE. The TCR originated in a human donor who donated a stem cell graft to a child with acute myeloid leukemia. The chain carries TRBV9 and TRBJ2-5, with D possibly being TRBD2 (6 bases). The starting material was PBMCs from the stem cell graft donor, obtained from the stem cell graft. Here the CDR3 DNA reads TGTGCCAGCAGCGCAGGGACTTACCAAGAGACCCAGTACTTC. Protein sequence: CASSAGTYQETQYF.